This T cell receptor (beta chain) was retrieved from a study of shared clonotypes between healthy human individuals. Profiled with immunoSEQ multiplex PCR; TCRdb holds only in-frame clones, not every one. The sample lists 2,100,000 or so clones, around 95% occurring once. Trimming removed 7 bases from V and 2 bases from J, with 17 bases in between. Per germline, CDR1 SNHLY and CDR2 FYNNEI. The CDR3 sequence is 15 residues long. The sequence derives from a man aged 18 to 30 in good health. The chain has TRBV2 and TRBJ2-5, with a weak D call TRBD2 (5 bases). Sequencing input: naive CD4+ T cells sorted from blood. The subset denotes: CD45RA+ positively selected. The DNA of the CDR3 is TGTGCCAGCAAAAGTAGCGTCGCGGTACAAGAGACCCAGTACTTC. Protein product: CASKSSVAVQETQYF.